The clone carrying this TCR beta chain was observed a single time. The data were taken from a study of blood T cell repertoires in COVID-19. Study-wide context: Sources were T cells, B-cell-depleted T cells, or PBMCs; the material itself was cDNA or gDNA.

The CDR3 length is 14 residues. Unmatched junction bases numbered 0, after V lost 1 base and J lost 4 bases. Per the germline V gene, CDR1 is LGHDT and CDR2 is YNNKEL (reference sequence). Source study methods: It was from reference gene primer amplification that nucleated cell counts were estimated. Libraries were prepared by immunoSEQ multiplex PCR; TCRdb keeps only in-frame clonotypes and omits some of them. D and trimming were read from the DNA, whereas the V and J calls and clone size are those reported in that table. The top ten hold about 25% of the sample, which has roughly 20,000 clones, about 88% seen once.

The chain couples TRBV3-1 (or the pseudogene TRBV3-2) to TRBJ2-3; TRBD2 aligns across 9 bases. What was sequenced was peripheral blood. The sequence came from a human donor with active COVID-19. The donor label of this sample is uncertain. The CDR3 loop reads CASSQVAGADTQYF. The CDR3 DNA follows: TGTGCCAGCAGCCAAGTAGCGGGGGCAGATACGCAGTATTTT.